The rows below give T cell receptor beta chains drawn from one sample of a study of response to subunit inactivated influenza vaccine. TCRdb fed the RT-PCR reads into MiXCR, producing one record per CDR3 protein. The sample has a few hundred thousand distinct CDR3 sequences; more than 7% are singletons. The sample here was PBMCs from blood, taken around 25 months after vaccination. Every receptor here comes from a man between 50 and 70 years old who received an inactivated influenza vaccine. Both conserved end residues are part of each CDR3. The order of the fields is V gene, J gene, CDR3 protein.

V: TRBV27; J: TRBJ2-3; CDR3: CASSFGDTQYF
V: TRBV30; J: TRBJ2-2; CDR3: CAWTKVGTGELFF
V: TRBV29-1; J: TRBJ2-1; CDR3: CSVPSDNEQFF
V: TRBV28; J: TRBJ2-5; CDR3: CASGQESRVAGTETQYF
V: TRBV7-9; J: TRBJ2-4; CDR3: CASSDADIQYF
V: TRBV5-1; J: TRBJ2-3; CDR3: CASSDRVGTDTQYF
V: TRBV7-9; J: TRBJ1-1; CDR3: CASSSPGTLDTEAFF
V: TRBV6-1; J: TRBJ2-2; CDR3: CASTRRAGKTGELFF
V: TRBV20-1; J: TRBJ1-5; CDR3: CSARRLTGNWNQPQHF
V: TRBV3-1; J: TRBJ1-5; CDR3: CASSQQGGSQPQHF
V: TRBV7-2; J: TRBJ2-7; CDR3: CASSRGQGLSYEQYF
V: TRBV23-1; J: TRBJ2-7; CDR3: CASSQQGFYEQYF
V: TRBV7-3; J: TRBJ2-3; CDR3: CASSLSGKADTQYF
V: TRBV7-8; J: TRBJ2-5; CDR3: CASTMKQGRRETQYF
V: TRBV11-2; J: TRBJ2-3; CDR3: CASSLGTGSSTDTQYF
V: TRBV5-1; J: TRBJ1-5; CDR3: CASRADGSNQPQHF
V: TRBV20-1; J: TRBJ2-7; CDR3: CSARDQSRGYEQYF
V: TRBV6-6; J: TRBJ1-2; CDR3: CASSYGTVSNYGYTF
V: TRBV7-2; J: TRBJ2-2; CDR3: CASSPGQGLTGELFF
V: TRBV4-2; J: TRBJ2-3; CDR3: CASSQALAASTDTQYF
V: TRBV12-3/TRBV12-4; J: TRBJ2-3; CDR3: CACSLGPGDTQYF
V: TRBV20-1; J: TRBJ2-2; CDR3: CSSRSVLNTGELFF
V: TRBV10-3; J: TRBJ2-7; CDR3: CASTPGQGGHEQYF
V: TRBV11-2; J: TRBJ1-6; CDR3: CASSSEEYSPLHF
V: TRBV3-1; J: TRBJ2-1; CDR3: CASSRGMGARDNEQFF
V: TRBV30; J: TRBJ1-5; CDR3: CAWSVGGRQPQHF
V: TRBV7-2; J: TRBJ1-2; CDR3: CASSLEQASYGYTF
V: TRBV30; J: TRBJ2-5; CDR3: CAWATSFQETQYF
V: TRBV24-1; J: TRBJ1-1; CDR3: CATSDGDTLAFF
V: TRBV5-1; J: TRBJ2-3; CDR3: CASSLGGASTDTQYF
V: TRBV5-6; J: TRBJ1-4; CDR3: CASSLAGVEKLFF